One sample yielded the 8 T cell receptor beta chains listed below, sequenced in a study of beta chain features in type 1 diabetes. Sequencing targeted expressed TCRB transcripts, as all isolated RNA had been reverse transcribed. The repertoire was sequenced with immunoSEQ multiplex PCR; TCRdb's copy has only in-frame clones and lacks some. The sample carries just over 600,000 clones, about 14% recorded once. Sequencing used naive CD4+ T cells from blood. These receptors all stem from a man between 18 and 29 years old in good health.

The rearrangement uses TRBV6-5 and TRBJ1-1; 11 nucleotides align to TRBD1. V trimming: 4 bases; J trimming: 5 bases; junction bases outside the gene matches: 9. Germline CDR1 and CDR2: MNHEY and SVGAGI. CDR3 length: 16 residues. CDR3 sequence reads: CASSSRDRGGGTEAFF. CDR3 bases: TGTGCCAGCAGTTCCCGGGACAGGGGGGGAGGTACTGAAGCTTTCTTT.

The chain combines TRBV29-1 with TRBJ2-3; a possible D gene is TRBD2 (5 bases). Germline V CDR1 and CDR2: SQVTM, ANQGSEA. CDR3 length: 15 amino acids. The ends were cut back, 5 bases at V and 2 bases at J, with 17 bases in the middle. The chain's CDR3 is CSVKRQASNTDTQYF. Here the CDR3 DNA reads TGCAGCGTTAAGCGGCAGGCCTCCAACACAGATACGCAGTATTTT.

This CDR3 reads CASSLLAGPYEQYF. CDR3 in DNA: TGCGCCAGCAGCTTGCTAGCGGGCCCCTACGAGCAGTACTTC. This chain links TRBV5-1 with TRBJ2-7; 8 nucleotides line up with TRBD2. The germline V gene encodes CDR1 SGHRS and CDR2 YFSETQ. The junction had 2 bases not matched to a gene; V was cut back by 1 base and J by 2 bases. The CDR3 length is 14 residues.

The CDR3 loop is CASSFSGGAGEQYF. In DNA, the CDR3 is TGTGCCAGCAGTTTTAGCGGGGGGGCCGGCGAGCAGTACTTC. This chain joins TRBV7-2 and TRBJ2-7; 11 nucleotides align to TRBD2. CDR3 length: 14 residues. Looked up from germline, CDR1 is SGHTA and CDR2 is FQGNSA. J lost 6 bases, V lost 6 bases, and 7 bases had no gene match.

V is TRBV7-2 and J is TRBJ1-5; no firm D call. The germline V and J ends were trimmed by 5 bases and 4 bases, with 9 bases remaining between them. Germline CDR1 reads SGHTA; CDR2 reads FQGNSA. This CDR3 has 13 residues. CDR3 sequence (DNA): TGTGCCAGCAGCCTGCAGACGAATCAGCCCCAGCATTTT. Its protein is CASSLQTNQPQHF.

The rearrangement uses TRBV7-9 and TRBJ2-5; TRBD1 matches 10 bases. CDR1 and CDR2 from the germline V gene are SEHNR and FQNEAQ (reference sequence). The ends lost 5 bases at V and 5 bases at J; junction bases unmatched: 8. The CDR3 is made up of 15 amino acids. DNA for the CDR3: TGTGCCAGCAGCCTCCGACAGGGGGCAAGGGAGACCCAGTACTTC. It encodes CASSLRQGARETQYF.

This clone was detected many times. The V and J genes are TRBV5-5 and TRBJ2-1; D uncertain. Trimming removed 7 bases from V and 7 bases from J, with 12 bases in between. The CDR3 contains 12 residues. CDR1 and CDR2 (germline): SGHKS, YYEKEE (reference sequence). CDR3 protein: CASGESGNEQFF. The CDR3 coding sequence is TGTGCCAGCGGCGAGAGTGGAAATGAGCAGTTCTTC.

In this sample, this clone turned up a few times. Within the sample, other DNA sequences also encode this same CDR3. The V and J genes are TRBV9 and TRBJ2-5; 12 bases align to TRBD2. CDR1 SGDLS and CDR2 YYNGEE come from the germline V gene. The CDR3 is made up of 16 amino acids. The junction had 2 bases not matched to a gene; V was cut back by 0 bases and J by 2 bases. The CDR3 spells CASSVAGTSGQETQYF. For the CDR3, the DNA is TGTGCCAGCAGCGTAGCTGGGACTAGCGGGCAAGAGACCCAGTACTTC.